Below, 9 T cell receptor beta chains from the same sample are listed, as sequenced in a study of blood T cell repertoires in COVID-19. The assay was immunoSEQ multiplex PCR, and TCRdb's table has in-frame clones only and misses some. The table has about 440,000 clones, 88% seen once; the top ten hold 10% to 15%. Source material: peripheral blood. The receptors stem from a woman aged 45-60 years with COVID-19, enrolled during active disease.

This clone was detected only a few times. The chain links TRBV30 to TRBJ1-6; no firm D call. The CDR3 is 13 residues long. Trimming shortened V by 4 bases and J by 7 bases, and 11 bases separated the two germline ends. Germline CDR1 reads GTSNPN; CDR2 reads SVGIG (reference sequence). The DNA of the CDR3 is TGTGCCTGGAACCCCCATCAGAATTCACCCCTCCACTTT. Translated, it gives CAWNPHQNSPLHF.

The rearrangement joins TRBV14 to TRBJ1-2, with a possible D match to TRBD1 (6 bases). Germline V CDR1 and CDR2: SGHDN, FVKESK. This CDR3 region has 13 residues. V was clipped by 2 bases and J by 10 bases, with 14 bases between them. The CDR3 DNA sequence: TGTGCCAGCAGCCAACCAGGGGAGAGGGACTACACCTTC. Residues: CASSQPGERDYTF.

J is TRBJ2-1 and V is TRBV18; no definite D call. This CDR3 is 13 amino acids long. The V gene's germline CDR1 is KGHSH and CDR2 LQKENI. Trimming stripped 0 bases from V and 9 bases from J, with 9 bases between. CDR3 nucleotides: TGTGCCAGCTCACCACCCAGTTTTCGTGAGCAGTTCTTC. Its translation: CASSPPSFREQFF.

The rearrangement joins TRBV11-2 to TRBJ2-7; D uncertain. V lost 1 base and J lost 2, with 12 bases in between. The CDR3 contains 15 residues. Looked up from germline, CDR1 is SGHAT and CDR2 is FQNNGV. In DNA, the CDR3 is TGTGCCAGCAGCTTAGGTTCCCGTAGCCCCTACGAGCAGTACTTC. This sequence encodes CASSLGSRSPYEQYF.

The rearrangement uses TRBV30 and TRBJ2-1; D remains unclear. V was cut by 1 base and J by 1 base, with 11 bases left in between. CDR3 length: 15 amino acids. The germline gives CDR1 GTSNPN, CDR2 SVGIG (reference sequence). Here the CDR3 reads CAWSGPPRSYNEQFF. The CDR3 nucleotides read TGTGCCTGGAGTGGCCCCCCCCGGTCCTACAATGAGCAGTTCTTC.

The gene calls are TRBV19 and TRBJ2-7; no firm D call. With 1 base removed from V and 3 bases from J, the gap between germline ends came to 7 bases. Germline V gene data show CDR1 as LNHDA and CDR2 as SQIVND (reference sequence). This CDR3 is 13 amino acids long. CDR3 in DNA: TGTGCCAGTAGTATAGGTACTCGCTACGAGCAGTACTTC. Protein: CASSIGTRYEQYF.

CDR3 nucleotides: TGTGCCAGCAGCGAAAGGACAGGGGGAAGTGAAAAACTGTTTTTT. Residues: CASSERTGGSEKLFF. J is TRBJ1-4 and V is TRBV9, with 10 bases matching TRBD1. The CDR3 runs 15 residues. CDR1 and CDR2 (germline): SGDLS, YYNGEE. Trimming took 3 bases from V and 7 from J; bases not matched to a gene: 6. The whole variable domain, filled in from reference TRBV9 and TRBJ1-4, reads DSGVTQTPKHLITATGQRVTLRCSPRSGDLSVYWYQQSLDQGLQFLIQYYNGEERAKGNILERFSAQQFPDLHSELNLSSLELGDSALYFCASSERTGGSEKLFFGSGTQLSVL.

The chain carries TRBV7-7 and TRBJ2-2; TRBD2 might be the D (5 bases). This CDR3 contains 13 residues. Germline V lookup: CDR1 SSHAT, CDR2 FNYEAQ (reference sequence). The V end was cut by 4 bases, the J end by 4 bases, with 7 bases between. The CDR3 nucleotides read TGTGCCAGCAGCTCTCTAGCCACCGGGGAGCTGTTTTTT. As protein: CASSSLATGELFF. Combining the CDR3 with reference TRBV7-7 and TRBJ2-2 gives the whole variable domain GAGVSQSPRYKVTKRGQDVTLRCDPISSHATLYWYQQALGQGPEFLTYFNYEAQPDKSGLPSDRFSAERPEGSISTLTIQRTEQRDSAMYRCASSSLATGELFFGEGSRLTVL.

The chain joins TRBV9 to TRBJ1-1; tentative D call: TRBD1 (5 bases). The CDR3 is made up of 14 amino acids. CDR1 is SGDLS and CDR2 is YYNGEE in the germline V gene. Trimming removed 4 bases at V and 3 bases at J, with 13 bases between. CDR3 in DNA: TGTGCCAGCAGCCGCGGGGGAGTGGACACTGAAGCTTTCTTT. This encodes CASSRGGVDTEAFF.